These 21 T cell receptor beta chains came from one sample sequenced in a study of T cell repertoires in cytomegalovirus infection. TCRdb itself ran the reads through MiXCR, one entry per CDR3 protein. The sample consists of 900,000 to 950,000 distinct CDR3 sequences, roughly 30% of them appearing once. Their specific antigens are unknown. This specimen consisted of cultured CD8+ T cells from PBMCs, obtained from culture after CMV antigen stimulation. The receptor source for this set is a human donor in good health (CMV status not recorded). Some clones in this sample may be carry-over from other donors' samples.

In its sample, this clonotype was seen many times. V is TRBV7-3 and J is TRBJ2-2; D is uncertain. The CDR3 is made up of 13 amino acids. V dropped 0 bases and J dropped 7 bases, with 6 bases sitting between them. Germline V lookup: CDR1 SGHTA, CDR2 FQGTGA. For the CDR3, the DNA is TGTGCCAGCAGCTTAACAGAAGTCGGGGAGCTGTTTTTT. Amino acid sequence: CASSLTEVGELFF.

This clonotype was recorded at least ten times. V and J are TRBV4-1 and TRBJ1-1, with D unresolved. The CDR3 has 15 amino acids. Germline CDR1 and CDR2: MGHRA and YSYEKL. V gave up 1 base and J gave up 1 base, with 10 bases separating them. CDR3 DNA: TGCGCCAGCAGCCAAGGTTCCCTGGGGAACACTGAAGCTTTCTTT. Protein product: CASSQGSLGNTEAFF.

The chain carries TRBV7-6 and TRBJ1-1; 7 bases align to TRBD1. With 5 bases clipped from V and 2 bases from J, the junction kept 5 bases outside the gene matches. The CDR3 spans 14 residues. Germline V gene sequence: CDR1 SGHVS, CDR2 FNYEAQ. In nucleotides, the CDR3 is TGTGCCAGCAGCCTACAGGGGTCCAACACTGAAGCTTTCTTT. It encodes CASSLQGSNTEAFF.

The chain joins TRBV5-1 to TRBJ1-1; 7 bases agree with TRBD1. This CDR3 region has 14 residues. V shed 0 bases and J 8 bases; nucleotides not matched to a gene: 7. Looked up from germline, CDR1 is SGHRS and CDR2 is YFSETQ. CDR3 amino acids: CASSLGQGKWEAFF. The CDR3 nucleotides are TGCGCCAGCAGCTTGGGACAGGGCAAGTGGGAAGCTTTCTTT.

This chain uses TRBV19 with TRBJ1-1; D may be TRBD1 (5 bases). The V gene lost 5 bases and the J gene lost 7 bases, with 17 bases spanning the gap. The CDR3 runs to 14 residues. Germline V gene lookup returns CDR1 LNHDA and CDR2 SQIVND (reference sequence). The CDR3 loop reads CASSWSQGTGEAFF. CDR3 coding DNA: TGTGCCAGTAGTTGGAGCCAGGGAACCGGTGAAGCTTTCTTT.

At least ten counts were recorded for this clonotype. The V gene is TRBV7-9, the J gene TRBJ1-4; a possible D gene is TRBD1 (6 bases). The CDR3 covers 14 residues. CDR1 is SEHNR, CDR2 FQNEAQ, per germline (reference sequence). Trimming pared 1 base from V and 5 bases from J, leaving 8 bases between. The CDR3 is CASSLGTENEKLFF. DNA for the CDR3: TGTGCCAGCAGCTTAGGGACAGAAAATGAAAAACTGTTTTTT.

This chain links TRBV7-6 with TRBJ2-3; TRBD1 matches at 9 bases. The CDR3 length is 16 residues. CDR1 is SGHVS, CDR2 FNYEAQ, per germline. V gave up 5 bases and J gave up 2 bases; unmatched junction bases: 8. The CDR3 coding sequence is TGTGCCAGCAGCCTTCCGGGACAGGGACTCACAGATACGCAGTATTTT. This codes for CASSLPGQGLTDTQYF.

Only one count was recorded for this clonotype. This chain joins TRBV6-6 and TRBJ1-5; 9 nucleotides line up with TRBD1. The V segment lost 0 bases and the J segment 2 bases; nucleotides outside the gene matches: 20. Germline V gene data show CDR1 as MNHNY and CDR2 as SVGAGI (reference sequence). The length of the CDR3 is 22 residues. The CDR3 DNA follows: TGTGCCAGCAGTTACTCGGATCCAACTTGGGGACAGGGCAAAGGGGGCAATCAGCCCCAGCATTTT. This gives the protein CASSYSDPTWGQGKGGNQPQHF.

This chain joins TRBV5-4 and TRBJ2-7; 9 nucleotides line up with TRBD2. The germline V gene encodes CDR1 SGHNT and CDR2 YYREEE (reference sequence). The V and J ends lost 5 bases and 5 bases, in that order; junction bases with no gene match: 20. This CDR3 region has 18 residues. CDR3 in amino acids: CASRPTPGLAIPLHEQYV. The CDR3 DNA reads TGTGCCAGCAGACCCACCCCGGGACTAGCAATCCCACTTCACGAGCAGTACGTC.

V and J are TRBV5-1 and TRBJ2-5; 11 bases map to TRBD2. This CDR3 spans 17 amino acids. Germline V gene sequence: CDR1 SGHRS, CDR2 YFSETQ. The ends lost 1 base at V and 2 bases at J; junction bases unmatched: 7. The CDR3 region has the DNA TGCGCCAGCAGCTTGTCGCTAGCGGGGGGCCTACAAGAGACCCAGTACTTC. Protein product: CASSLSLAGGLQETQYF.

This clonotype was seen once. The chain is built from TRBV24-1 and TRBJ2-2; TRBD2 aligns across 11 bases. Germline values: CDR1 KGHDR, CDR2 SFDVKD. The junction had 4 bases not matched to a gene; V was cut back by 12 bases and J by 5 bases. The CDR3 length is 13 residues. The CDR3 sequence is CAASGGRTGELFF. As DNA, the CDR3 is TGTGCCGCTAGCGGGGGGCGGACCGGGGAGCTGTTTTTT.

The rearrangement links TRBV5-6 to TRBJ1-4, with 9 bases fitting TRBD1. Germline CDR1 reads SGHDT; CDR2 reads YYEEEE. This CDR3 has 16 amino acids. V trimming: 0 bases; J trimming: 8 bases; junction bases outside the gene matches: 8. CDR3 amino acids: CASSLAGTGRGEKLFF. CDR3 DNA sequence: TGTGCCAGCAGCTTGGCCGGGACAGGGCGGGGAGAAAAACTGTTTTTT.

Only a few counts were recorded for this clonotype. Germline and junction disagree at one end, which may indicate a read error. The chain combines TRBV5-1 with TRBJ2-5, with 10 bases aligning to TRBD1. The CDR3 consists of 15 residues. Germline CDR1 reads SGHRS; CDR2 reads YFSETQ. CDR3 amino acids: CASSPGQGTQETQYF. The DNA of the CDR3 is TGTGCCAGCAGTCCGGGACAGGGGACGCAAGAGACCCAGTACTTC.

The chain's CDR3 is CASSLTGAGTSTDTQYF. The CDR3 region has the DNA TGTGCCAGCAGCTTAACCGGGGCGGGGACTAGCACAGATACGCAGTATTTT. The rearrangement joins TRBV7-3 to TRBJ2-3, with a possible D match to TRBD2 (6 bases). Per germline, CDR1 SGHTA and CDR2 FQGTGA. Trimming removed 0 bases at V and 0 bases at J, with 13 bases between. CDR3 length: 17 residues. Based on the CDR3 plus reference TRBV7-3 and TRBJ2-3, the full variable domain is GAGVSQTPSNKVTEKGKYVELRCDPISGHTALYWYRQSLGQGPEFLIYFQGTGAADDSGLPNDRFFAVRPEGSVSTLKIQRTERGDSAVYLCASSLTGAGTSTDTQYFGPGTRLTVL.

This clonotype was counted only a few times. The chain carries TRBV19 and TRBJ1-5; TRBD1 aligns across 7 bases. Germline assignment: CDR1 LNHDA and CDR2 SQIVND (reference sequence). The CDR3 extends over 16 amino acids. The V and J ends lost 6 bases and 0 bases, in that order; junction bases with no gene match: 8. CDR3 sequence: CASRDRDSYSNQPQHF. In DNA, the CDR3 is TGTGCCAGTAGAGATCGGGACAGCTATAGCAATCAGCCCCAGCATTTT.

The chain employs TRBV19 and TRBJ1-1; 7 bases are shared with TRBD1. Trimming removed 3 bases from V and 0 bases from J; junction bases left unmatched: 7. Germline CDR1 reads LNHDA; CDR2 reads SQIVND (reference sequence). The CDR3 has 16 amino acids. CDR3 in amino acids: CASSIPGQQLNTEAFF. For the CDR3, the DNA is TGTGCCAGTAGTATTCCGGGACAGCAACTGAACACTGAAGCTTTCTTT.

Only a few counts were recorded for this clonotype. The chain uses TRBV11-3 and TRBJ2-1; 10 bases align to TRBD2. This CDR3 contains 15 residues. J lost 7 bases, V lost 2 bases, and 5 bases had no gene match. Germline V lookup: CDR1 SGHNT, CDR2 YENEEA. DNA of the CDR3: TGTGCCAGCAGCTTACAAGCGGGGGGGCTTAATGAGCAGTTCTTC. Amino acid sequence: CASSLQAGGLNEQFF.

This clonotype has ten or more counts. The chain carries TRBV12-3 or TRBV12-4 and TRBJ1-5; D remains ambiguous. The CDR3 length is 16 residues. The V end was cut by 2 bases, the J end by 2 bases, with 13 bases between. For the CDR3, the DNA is TGTGCCAGCAGTTTAAGAGGGCGAATCGGCAATCAGCCCCAGCATTTT. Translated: CASSLRGRIGNQPQHF.

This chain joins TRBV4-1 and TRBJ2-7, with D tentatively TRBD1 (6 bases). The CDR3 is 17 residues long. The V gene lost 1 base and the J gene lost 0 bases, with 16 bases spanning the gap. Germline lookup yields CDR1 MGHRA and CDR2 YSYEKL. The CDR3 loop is CASSQVQGSLYSYEQYF. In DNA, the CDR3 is TGCGCCAGCAGCCAAGTCCAGGGGAGTCTCTACTCCTACGAGCAGTACTTC.

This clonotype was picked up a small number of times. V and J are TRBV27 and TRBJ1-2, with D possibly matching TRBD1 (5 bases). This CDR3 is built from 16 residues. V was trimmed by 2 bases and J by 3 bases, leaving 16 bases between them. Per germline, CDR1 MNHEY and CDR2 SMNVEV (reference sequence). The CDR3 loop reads CASSLGGAAPHYGYTF. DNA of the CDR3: TGTGCCAGCAGTTTAGGCGGGGCAGCGCCCCACTATGGCTACACCTTC.

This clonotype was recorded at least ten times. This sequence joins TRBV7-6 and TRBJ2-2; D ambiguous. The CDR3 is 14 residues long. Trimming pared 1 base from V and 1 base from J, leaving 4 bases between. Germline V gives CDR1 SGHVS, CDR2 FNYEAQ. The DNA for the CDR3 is TGTGCCAGCAGCTTAGAGTGGAACACCGGGGAGCTGTTTTTT. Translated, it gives CASSLEWNTGELFF.